One and the same sample provided the 14 T cell receptor beta chains below, sequenced in a study of CD8+ T cells in alopecia areata. RNA, once extracted, was reverse transcribed into cDNA for use as the sequencing template. Sequencing was performed with immunoSEQ multiplex PCR; in TCRdb, only in-frame clones are kept and a portion is missing. The sample lists hundreds of thousands of clones, 67% occurring once. The material sequenced was CD4+ T cells sorted from blood, taken at week 0. These receptors were collected from a human donor with alopecia areata.

This clone was detected only a few times. The V call is TRBV29-1, the J call TRBJ2-7, with D perhaps matching TRBD1 (6 bases). The CDR3 covers 16 residues. The germline V gene encodes CDR1 SQVTM and CDR2 ANQGSEA. Trimming stripped 4 bases from V and 0 bases from J, with 19 bases between. The CDR3 coding sequence is TGCAGCGTTGGGTGGGCAACAGGGTCCCTCTCCTACGAGCAGTACTTC. Amino acid sequence: CSVGWATGSLSYEQYF.

In its sample, this clone was seen once. V and J are TRBV5-6 and TRBJ2-7; a weak D match, TRBD1 (6 bases). V lost 4 bases to trimming and J lost 1 base, with 12 bases between them. This CDR3 comprises 14 residues. Germline CDR1 reads SGHDT; CDR2 reads YYEEEE. CDR3 nucleotides: TGTGCCAGCAGCGATACAGGGAATTCCTACGAGCAGTACTTC. As protein: CASSDTGNSYEQYF. The full variable domain, its missing parts supplied by reference TRBV5-6 and TRBJ2-7, is DAGVTQSPTHLIKTRGQQVTLRCSPKSGHDTVSWYQQALGQGPQFIFQYYEEEERQRGNFPDRFSGHQFPNYSSELNVNALLLGDSALYLCASSDTGNSYEQYFGPGTRLTVT.

The rearrangement uses TRBV5-6 and TRBJ2-1; TRBD1 or TRBD2 may be the D gene (5 bases each). The germline CDR1 and CDR2 sequences are SGHDT and YYEEEE. V lost 5 bases to trimming and J lost 6 bases, with 24 bases between them. The length of the CDR3 is 17 residues. The CDR3, as DNA: TGTGCCAGCAGTTCCCCCCGGGGCAAGGCCTGGAGCAATGAGCAGTTCTTC. Protein: CASSSPRGKAWSNEQFF.

The CDR3, as DNA: TGCGCCAGCAGCGGACCCAGGGGGCAGGGCACTGAAGCTTTCTTT. This sequence encodes CASSGPRGQGTEAFF. The rearrangement uses TRBV4-1 and TRBJ1-1, with 8 positions matching TRBD1. With V trimmed by 5 bases and J by 4 bases, 9 bases remained unmatched. The CDR3 length is 15 residues. Germline CDR1 MGHRA, CDR2 YSYEKL.

CDR3 coding DNA: TGTGCCAGCAGCGTGGGGGCAGGGGTTCCGAATGAGCAGTTCTTC. Its translation is CASSVGAGVPNEQFF. This sequence joins TRBV9 and TRBJ2-1; D possibly corresponds to TRBD1 (6 bases). V shed 2 bases and J shed 7 bases, with 16 bases lying between them. Germline V gene sequence: CDR1 SGDLS, CDR2 YYNGEE. The CDR3 length is 15 residues.

This clone was seen just once. V gene TRBV6-5 combines with J gene TRBJ2-6, with D perhaps TRBD1 (5 bases). The CDR3 is made up of 15 amino acids. V shed 6 bases and J shed 2 bases, with 11 bases lying between them. Germline V CDR1 and CDR2: MNHEY, SVGAGI. For the CDR3, the DNA is TGTGCCAGCAGAGGGGTAGGGACTGGGGCCAACGTCCTGACTTTC. It is translated as CASRGVGTGANVLTF.

This sequence joins TRBV13 and TRBJ1-6, with 7 bases aligning to TRBD1. Germline trimming cut 5 bases from V and 10 bases from J; bases unmatched to any gene: 11. The CDR3 covers 15 residues. CDR1 is PRHDT, CDR2 FYEKMQ, per germline (reference sequence). The CDR3 DNA is TGTGCCAGCAGCGGCAGACAGGGAGTAGGGTCACCCCTCCACTTT. This encodes CASSGRQGVGSPLHF.

This clone was recorded only once. The chain combines TRBV30 with TRBJ1-1; D gene ambiguous. Germline V gives CDR1 GTSNPN, CDR2 SVGIG (reference sequence). The CDR3 is 8 amino acids. Trimming took off 4 bases at V and 10 bases at J, with 4 bases between the two ends. The CDR3 nucleotides are TGTGCCTGGATAGCAGCTTTCTTT. Its translation: CAWIAAFF.

This clone was detected once. Different DNA sequences within this sample yield the same CDR3. The chain uses TRBV30 and TRBJ2-7; 7 nucleotides match TRBD2. Germline CDR1 is GTSNPN and CDR2 is SVGIG (reference sequence). With V trimmed by 3 bases and J by 7 bases, 6 bases remained unmatched. The CDR3 has 12 residues. The CDR3 region is CAWSGPGGEQYF. CDR3 sequence (DNA): TGTGCCTGGAGCGGGCCCGGGGGGGAGCAGTACTTC.

This sequence joins TRBV5-1 and TRBJ2-5; D may be TRBD1 or TRBD2 (5 bases each). With 4 bases removed from V and 2 bases from J, the gap between germline ends came to 15 bases. The CDR3 is 15 amino acids. In germline, CDR1 is SGHRS, CDR2 YFSETQ. The chain's CDR3 is CASSEARWGQETQYF. CDR3 coding DNA: TGCGCCAGCAGCGAGGCGAGATGGGGGCAAGAGACCCAGTACTTC.

This rearrangement joins TRBV19 to TRBJ2-3; no clear D gene. CDR3 size: 15 residues. Germline V gene data show CDR1 as LNHDA and CDR2 as SQIVND (reference sequence). Trimming took 5 bases from V and 2 from J, leaving 14 bases between them. CDR3 DNA sequence: TGTGCCAGTAGTCTGAGACAAGGATACACAGATACGCAGTATTTT. It specifies CASSLRQGYTDTQYF.

This rearrangement joins TRBV19 to TRBJ1-5; TRBD1 aligns across 7 bases. The trim removed 5 bases at V and 4 bases at J, leaving 2 bases unmatched. The CDR3 length is 13 residues. In germline, CDR1 is LNHDA, CDR2 SQIVND (reference sequence). The CDR3 bases are TGTGCCAGTAGTGGGACAGCTAATCAGCCCCAGCATTTT. It yields the protein CASSGTANQPQHF.

The chain combines TRBV30 with TRBJ2-1; no reliable D call. The germline CDR1 and CDR2 sequences are GTSNPN and SVGIG (reference sequence). The length of the CDR3 is 15 residues. With 0 bases removed from V and 0 bases from J, the gap between germline ends came to 9 bases. In DNA, the CDR3 is TGTGCCTGGAGTGTAAAGCCGAGCTCCTACAATGAGCAGTTCTTC. Translation: CAWSVKPSSYNEQFF.

The rearrangement joins TRBV30 to TRBJ1-2; D not certain. CDR1 is GTSNPN and CDR2 is SVGIG in the germline V gene (reference sequence). This CDR3 comprises 14 residues. The V gene lost 0 bases and the J gene lost 5 bases, with 13 bases spanning the gap. CDR3 residues: CAWSVRAGSYGYTF. The CDR3 DNA reads TGTGCCTGGAGTGTTAGGGCGGGCTCTTATGGCTACACCTTC.